The following is a T cell receptor (beta chain) sequence with its context. Antigen: not known. What was amplified from RNA transcripts were TCR beta CDR3 regions. The HTBI primer set served for first-round RT-PCR of the TCR CDR3. TCRdb passed the multiplex PCR reads through MiXCR, listing each CDR3 protein once. Of 610,000 or so distinct CDR3 sequences in the sample, 35% to 55% were seen once. Germline loops: CDR1 ENHRY, CDR2 SYGVKD. This CDR3 has 16 residues. With 10 bases clipped from V and 0 bases from J, the junction kept 12 bases outside the gene matches. This entry belongs to a study of T cells in Graves' hyperthyroidism and ophthalmopathy. Study observations and caveats: The authors' 13 V-J model separated ophthalmopathy from stable hyperthyroidism. Most thyroid clonotypes expanded above 0.001 appeared in blood too.

Patients aged 18 to 65 had newly diagnosed hyperthyroidism that had lasted under 2 months. Material: peripheral blood or thyroid tissue (not recorded which). This receptor was identified in a woman under 30 with Graves' hyperthyroidism. V and J are TRBV10-3 and TRBJ2-7; 10 bases match TRBD2. CDR3 in DNA: TGTGCCAGCAGCCAAGGGGCTAGCGGGGGCTCCTACGAGCAGTACTTC. Protein: CASSQGASGGSYEQYF.